This T cell receptor (beta chain) comes out of a study of preoperative IRX-2 immunotherapy in early breast cancer. The assay was immunoSEQ multiplex PCR, and TCRdb's table has in-frame clones only and misses some. The sample lists around 38,000 clones; about 80% were seen once. Treatment: preoperative locoregional IRX-2 cytokine immunotherapy. Preoperative locoregional IRX-2 cytokine immunotherapy was tested in the phase Ib source study. The clonotype originates from a human donor with breast cancer. The specimen was tumor tissue, collected after IRX-2 immunotherapy.

The chain's CDR3 is CASSSPSSTSYNEQFF. In DNA form, the CDR3 reads TGTGCCAGCAGTTCTCCATCAAGTACCTCCTACAATGAGCAGTTCTTC. This chain uses TRBV28 with TRBJ2-1; D remains unclear. The CDR3 covers 16 residues. Per germline, CDR1 MDHEN and CDR2 SYDVKM. Deletions cut 4 bases from V and 0 bases from J, with 13 bases between.